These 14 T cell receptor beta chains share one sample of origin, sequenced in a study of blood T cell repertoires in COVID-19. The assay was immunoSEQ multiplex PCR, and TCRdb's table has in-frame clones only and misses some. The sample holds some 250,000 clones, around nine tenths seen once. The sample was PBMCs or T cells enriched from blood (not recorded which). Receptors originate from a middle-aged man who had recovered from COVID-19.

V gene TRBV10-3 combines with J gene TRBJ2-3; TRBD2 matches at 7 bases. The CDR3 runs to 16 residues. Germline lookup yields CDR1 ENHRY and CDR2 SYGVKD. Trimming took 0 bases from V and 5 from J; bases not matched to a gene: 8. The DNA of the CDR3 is TGTGCCATCAGTGAGTCGGCGGGAGAGTCAATAGATACGCAGTATTTT. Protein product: CAISESAGESIDTQYF.

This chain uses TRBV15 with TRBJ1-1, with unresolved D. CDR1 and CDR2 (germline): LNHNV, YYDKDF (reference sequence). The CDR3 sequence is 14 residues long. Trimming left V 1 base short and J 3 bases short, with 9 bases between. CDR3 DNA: TGTGCCACCAGCAGAGGCGGCGGGGACACTGAAGCTTTCTTT. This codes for CATSRGGGDTEAFF. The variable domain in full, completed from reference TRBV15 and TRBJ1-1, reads DAMVIQNPRYQVTQFGKPVTLSCSQTLNHNVMYWYQQKSSQAPKLLFHYYDKDFNNEADTPDNFQSRRPNTSFCFLDIRSPGLGDTAMYLCATSRGGGDTEAFFGQGTRLTVV.

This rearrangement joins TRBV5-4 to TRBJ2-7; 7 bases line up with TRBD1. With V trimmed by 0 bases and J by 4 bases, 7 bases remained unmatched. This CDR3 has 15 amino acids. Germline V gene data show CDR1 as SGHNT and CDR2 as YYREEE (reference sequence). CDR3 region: CASSLGGRDSYEQYF. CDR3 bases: TGTGCCAGCAGCTTGGGCGGACGGGACAGTTACGAGCAGTACTTC.

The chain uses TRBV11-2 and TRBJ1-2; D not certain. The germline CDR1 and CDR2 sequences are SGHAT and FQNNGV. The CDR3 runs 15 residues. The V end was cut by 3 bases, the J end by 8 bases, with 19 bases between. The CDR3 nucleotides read TGTGCCAGCAGCTTTGGGAGGAGAGCCCATGTCGGCTACACCTTC. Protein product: CASSFGRRAHVGYTF.

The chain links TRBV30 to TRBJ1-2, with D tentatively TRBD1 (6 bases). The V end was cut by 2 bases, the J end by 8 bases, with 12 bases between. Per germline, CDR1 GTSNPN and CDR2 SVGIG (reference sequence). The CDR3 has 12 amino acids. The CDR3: CAWSLGATGYTF. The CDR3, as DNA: TGTGCCTGGAGTCTGGGGGCGACGGGCTACACCTTC. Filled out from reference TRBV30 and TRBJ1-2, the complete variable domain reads SQTIHQWPATLVQPVGSPLSLECTVEGTSNPNLYWYRQAAGRGLQLLFYSVGIGQISSEVPQNLSASRPQDRQFILSSKKLLLSDSGFYLCAWSLGATGYTFGSGTRLTVV.

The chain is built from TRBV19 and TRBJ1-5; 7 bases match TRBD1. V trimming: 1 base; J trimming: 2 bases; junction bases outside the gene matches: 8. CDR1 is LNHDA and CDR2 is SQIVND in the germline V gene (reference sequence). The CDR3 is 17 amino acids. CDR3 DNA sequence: TGTGCCAGTAGTATAGTGGAGGGGGCATGGGGCAATCAGCCCCAGCATTTT. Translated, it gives CASSIVEGAWGNQPQHF.

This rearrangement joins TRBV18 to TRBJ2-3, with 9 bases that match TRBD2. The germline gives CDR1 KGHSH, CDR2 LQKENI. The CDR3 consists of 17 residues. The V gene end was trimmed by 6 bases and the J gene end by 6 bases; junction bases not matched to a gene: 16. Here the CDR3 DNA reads TGTGCCAGCTCCACCAAATTTCCAGCGGGAGGTGTGGATACGCAGTATTTT. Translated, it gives CASSTKFPAGGVDTQYF.

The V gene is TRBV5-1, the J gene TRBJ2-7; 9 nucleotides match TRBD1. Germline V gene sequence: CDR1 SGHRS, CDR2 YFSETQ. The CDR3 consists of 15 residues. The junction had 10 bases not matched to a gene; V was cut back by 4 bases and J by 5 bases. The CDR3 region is CASSHRTGEPHEQYF. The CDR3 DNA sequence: TGCGCCAGCAGCCACAGGACAGGGGAGCCGCACGAGCAGTACTTC.

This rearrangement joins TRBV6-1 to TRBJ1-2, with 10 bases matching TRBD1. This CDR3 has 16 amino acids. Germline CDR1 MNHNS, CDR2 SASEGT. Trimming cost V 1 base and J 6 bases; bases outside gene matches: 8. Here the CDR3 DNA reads TGTGCCAGCAGTGAAGGAGTTGGGACAGGGGAGGATGGCTACACCTTC. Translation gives CASSEGVGTGEDGYTF.

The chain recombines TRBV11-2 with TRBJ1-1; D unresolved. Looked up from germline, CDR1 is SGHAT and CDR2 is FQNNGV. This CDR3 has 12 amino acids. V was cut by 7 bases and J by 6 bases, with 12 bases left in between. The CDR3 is CASKRVKAEAFF. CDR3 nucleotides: TGTGCCAGCAAACGGGTTAAGGCTGAAGCTTTCTTT.

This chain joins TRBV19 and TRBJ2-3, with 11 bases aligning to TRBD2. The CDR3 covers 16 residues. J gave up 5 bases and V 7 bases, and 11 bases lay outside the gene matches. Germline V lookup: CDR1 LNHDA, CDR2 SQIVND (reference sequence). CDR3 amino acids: CASTSNSGRAKDTQYF. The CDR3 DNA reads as TGTGCCAGTACCTCCAATAGCGGGAGGGCCAAAGATACGCAGTATTTT.

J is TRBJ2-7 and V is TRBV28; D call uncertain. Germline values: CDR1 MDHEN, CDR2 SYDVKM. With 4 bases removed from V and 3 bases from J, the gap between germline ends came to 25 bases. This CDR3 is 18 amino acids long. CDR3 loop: CASSSLARGRPVSYEQYF. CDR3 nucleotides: TGTGCCAGCAGTTCTCTCGCCCGTGGCAGGCCGGTGAGCTACGAGCAGTACTTC.

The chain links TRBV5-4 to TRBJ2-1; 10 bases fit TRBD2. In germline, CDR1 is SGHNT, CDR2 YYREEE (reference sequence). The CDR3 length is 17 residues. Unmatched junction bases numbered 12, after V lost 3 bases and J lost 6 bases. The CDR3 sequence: CASSWMRASGSTNEQFF. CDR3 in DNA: TGTGCCAGCAGCTGGATGCGGGCTAGCGGGAGTACCAATGAGCAGTTCTTC.

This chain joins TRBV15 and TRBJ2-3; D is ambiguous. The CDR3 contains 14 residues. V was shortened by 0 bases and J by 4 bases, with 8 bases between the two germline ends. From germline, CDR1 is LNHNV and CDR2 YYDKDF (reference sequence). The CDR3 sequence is CATSRDPVPDTQYF. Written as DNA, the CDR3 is TGTGCCACCAGCAGAGATCCGGTTCCAGATACGCAGTATTTT.